Below, 3 T cell receptor beta chains from the same sample are listed, as sequenced in a study of cytomegalovirus exposure and HLA in healthy donors. Method: immunoSEQ multiplex PCR; TCRdb's copy keeps in-frame clones and lacks some. The profile shows roughly 60,000 clones, about 90% of them singletons. The sample taken for sequencing was PBMCs. The receptors were sampled from a woman aged 18-30 years in good health and CMV-seronegative.

The V and J genes are TRBV5-1 and TRBJ1-4, with a weak D call TRBD1 (6 bases). The CDR3 totals 14 residues. V lost 4 bases and J 8 bases, leaving 15 bases between the germline ends. Germline values: CDR1 SGHRS, CDR2 YFSETQ. CDR3 DNA sequence: TGCGCCAGCAGCCTCGGGGGGCGGGAGGAAAAACTGTTTTTT. Translation: CASSLGGREEKLFF.

The chain has TRBV4-1 and TRBJ2-1, with 7 positions matching TRBD2. CDR1 is MGHRA and CDR2 is YSYEKL in the germline V gene. This CDR3 has 15 residues. With 2 bases clipped from V and 7 bases from J, the junction kept 8 bases outside the gene matches. The CDR3 DNA follows: TGCGCCAGCAGCCAATTGGCTAGCGGAACTAATGAGCAGTTCTTC. It specifies CASSQLASGTNEQFF.

The V and J genes are TRBV7-9 and TRBJ2-1; the match to TRBD2 covers 8 bases. V dropped 11 bases and J dropped 8; count of bases not matched to a gene: 14. The CDR3 consists of 14 residues. CDR1 and CDR2 (germline): SEHNR, FQNEAQ (reference sequence). The CDR3 nucleotides read TGTGCCGGCGCACAGACTAGCGCTCGCCATGAGCAGTTCTTC. This encodes CAGAQTSARHEQFF.